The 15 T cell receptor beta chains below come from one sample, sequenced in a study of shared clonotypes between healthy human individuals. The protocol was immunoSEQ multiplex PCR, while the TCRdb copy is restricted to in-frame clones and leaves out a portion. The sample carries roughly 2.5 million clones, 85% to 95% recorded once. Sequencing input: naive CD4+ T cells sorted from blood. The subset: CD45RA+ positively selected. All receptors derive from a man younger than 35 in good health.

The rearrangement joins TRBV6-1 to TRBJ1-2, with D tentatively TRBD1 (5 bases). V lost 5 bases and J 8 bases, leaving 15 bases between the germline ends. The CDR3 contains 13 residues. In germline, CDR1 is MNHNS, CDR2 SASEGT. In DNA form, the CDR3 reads TGTGCCAGCAGTATAACAGGTTATGGAGGCTACACCTTC. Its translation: CASSITGYGGYTF.

DNA for the CDR3: TGTGCCAGCAGCGTTTCTGTGGGGATCCCCTTGCTAGCCAAAAACATTCAGTACTTC. This encodes CASSVSVGIPLLAKNIQYF. V gene TRBV13 combines with J gene TRBJ2-4; no definite D call. There are 19 residues in the CDR3. Germline CDR1 and CDR2: PRHDT and FYEKMQ (reference sequence). Trimming cost V 5 bases and J 0 bases, with 23 bases left between them.

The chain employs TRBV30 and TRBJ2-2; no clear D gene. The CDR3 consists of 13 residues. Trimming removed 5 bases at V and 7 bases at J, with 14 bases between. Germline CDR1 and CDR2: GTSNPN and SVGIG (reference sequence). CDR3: CAWAQTGIGELFF. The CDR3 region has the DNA TGTGCCTGGGCCCAGACCGGCATCGGGGAGCTGTTTTTT.

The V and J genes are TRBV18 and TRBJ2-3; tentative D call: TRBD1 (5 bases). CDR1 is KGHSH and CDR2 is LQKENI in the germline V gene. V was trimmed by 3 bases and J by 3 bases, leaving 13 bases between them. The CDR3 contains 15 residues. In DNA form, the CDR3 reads TGTGCCAGCTCACCGGACGGCAGGGCAACAGATACGCAGTATTTT. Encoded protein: CASSPDGRATDTQYF.

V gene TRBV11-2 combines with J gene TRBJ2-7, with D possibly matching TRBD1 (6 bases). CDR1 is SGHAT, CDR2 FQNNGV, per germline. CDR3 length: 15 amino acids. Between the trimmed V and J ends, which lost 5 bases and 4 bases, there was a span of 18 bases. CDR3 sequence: CASSASLDRAYEQYF. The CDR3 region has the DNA TGTGCCAGCAGCGCTAGTCTGGACAGAGCATACGAGCAGTACTTC. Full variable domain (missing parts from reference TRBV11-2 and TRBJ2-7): EAGVAQSPRYKIIEKRQSVAFWCNPISGHATLYWYQQILGQGPKLLIQFQNNGVVDDSQLPKDRFSAERLKGVDSTLKIQPAKLEDSAVYLCASSASLDRAYEQYFGPGTRLTVT.

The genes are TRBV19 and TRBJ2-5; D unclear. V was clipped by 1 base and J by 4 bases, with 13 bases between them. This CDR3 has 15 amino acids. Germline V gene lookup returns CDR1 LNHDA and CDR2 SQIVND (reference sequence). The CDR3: CASSIVVGSGETQYF. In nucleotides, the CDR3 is TGTGCCAGTAGTATAGTTGTGGGCTCAGGAGAGACCCAGTACTTC.

CDR3 DNA: TGTGCCAGCTCACTCGGACAGGGGGGATTCTACGAGCAGTACTTC. Its protein is CASSLGQGGFYEQYF. The chain joins TRBV18 to TRBJ2-7; 10 bases are shared with TRBD1. The CDR3 runs 15 residues. Per germline, CDR1 KGHSH and CDR2 LQKENI. The ends lost 4 bases at V and 3 bases at J; junction bases unmatched: 6.

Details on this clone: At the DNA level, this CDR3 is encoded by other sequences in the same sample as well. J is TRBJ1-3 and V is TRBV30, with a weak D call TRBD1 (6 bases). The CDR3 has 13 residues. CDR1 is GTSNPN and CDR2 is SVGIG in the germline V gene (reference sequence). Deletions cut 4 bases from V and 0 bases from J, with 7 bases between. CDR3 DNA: TGTGCCTGGACCAGGGGCTCTGGAAACACCATATATTTT. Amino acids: CAWTRGSGNTIYF.

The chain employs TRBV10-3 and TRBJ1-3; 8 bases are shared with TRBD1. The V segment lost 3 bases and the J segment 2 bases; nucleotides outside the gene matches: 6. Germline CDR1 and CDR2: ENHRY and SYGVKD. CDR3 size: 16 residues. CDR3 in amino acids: CAISDNRGRTGNTIYF. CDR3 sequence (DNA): TGTGCCATCAGTGATAACAGGGGGAGAACTGGAAACACCATATATTTT.

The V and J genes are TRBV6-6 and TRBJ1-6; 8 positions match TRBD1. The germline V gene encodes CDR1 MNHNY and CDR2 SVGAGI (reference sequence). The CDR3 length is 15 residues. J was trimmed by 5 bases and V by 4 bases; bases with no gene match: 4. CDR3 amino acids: CASSSQGANNSPLHF. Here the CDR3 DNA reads TGTGCCAGCAGTTCTCAGGGGGCTAATAATTCACCCCTCCACTTT.

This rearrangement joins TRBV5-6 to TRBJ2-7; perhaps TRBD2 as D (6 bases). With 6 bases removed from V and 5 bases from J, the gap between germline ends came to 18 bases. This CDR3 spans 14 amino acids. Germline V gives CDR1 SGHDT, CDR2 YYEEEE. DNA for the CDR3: TGTGCCAGCACCTCGACCGGGAGATACCACGAGCAGTACTTC. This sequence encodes CASTSTGRYHEQYF. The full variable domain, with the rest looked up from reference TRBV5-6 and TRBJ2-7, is DAGVTQSPTHLIKTRGQQVTLRCSPKSGHDTVSWYQQALGQGPQFIFQYYEEEERQRGNFPDRFSGHQFPNYSSELNVNALLLGDSALYLCASTSTGRYHEQYFGPGTRLTVT.

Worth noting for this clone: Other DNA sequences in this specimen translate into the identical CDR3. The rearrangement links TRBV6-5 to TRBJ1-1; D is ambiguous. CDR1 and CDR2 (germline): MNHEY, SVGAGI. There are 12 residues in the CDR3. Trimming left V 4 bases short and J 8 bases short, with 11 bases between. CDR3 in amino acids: CASSSVRTEAFF. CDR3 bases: TGTGCCAGCAGTTCGGTTAGGACCGAAGCTTTCTTT.

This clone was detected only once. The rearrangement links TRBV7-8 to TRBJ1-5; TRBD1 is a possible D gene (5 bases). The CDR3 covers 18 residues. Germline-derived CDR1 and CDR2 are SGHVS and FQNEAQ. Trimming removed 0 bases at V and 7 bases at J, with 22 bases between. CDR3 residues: CASSLAGLQATLGQPQHF. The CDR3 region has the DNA TGTGCCAGCAGCTTAGCGGGGCTACAGGCTACGTTAGGACAGCCCCAGCATTTT.

The CDR3 DNA is TGCGCCAGCAGCTTGACAGGGGAAAACTACAATGAGCAGTTCTTC. This gives the protein CASSLTGENYNEQFF. The rearrangement joins TRBV5-1 to TRBJ2-1; 7 positions agree with TRBD1. Germline CDR1 SGHRS, CDR2 YFSETQ. The V gene end was trimmed by 1 base and the J gene end by 3 bases; junction bases not matched to a gene: 4. CDR3 length: 15 residues. Full variable domain (missing parts from reference TRBV5-1 and TRBJ2-1): KAGVTQTPRYLIKTRGQQVTLSCSPISGHRSVSWYQQTPGQGLQFLFEYFSETQRNKGNFPGRFSGRQFSNSRSEMNVSTLELGDSALYLCASSLTGENYNEQFFGPGTRLTVL.

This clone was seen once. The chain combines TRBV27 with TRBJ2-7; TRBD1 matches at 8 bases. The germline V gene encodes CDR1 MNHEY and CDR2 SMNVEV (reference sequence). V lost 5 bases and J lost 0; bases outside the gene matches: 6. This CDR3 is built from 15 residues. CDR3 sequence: CASSLGQGTSYEQYF. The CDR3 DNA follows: TGTGCCAGCAGTCTCGGACAGGGAACCTCCTACGAGCAGTACTTC.